This TCR beta chain was recovered during a study of blood T cell repertoires in COVID-19. Background on the study: Samples taken during acute and convalescent COVID-19 were collected in the United States, Italy and Spain. From T cells, B-cell-depleted T cells, or PBMCs came the material, which was cDNA or gDNA.

Germline CDR1 is MNHEY and CDR2 is SMNVEV (reference sequence). The CDR3 is 13 residues long. V lost 5 bases and J 0 bases, leaving 7 bases between the germline ends. As processed by the authors: Reference gene primer amplification yielded estimated nucleated cell counts. Using immunoSEQ multiplex PCR, the repertoire was profiled, and TCRdb retains in-frame clones only, with some absent. The V and J calls and clone size come from that table; D and trimming were worked out from the DNA. The table records some 80,000 clones, roughly nine tenths of them present only once. The sample taken for sequencing was peripheral blood. The receptor was isolated from a human donor in a cohort sampled during active COVID-19. The chain couples TRBV27 to TRBJ1-1, with D hard to call. CDR3: CASSPTVNTEAFF. As DNA, the CDR3 is TGTGCCAGCAGTCCAACAGTGAACACTGAAGCTTTCTTT.